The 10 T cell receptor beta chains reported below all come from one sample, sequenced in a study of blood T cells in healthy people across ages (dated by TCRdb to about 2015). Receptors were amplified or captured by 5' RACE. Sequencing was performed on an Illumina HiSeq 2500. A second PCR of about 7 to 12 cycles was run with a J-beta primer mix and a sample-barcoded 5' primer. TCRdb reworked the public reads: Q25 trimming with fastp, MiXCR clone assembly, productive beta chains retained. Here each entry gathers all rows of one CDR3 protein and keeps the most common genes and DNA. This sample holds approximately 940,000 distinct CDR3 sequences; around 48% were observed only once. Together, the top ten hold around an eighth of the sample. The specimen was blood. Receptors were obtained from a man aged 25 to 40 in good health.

The CDR3 DNA is TGTGCCACCAGTGACCGACAGACAGGGGGCGATGAGCAGTTCTTC. Translation: CATSDRQTGGDEQFF. V is TRBV24-1 and J is TRBJ2-1, with 10 bases lining up with TRBD1. The V gene's germline CDR1 is KGHDR and CDR2 SFDVKD. With 4 bases clipped from V and 8 bases from J, the junction kept 7 bases outside the gene matches. The CDR3 is 15 residues long.

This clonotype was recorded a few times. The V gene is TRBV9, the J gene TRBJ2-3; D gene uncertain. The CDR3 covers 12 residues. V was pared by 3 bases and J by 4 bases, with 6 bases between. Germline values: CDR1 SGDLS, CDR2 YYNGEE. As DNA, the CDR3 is TGTGCCAGCAGCGGTCGACCAGATACGCAGTATTTT. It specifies CASSGRPDTQYF.

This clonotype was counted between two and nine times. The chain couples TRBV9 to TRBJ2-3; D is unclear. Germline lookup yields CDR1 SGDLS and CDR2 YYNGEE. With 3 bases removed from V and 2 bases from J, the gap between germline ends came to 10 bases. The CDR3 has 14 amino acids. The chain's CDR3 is CASSGAQPTDTQYF. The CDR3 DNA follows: TGTGCCAGCAGCGGAGCCCAGCCCACAGATACGCAGTATTTT.

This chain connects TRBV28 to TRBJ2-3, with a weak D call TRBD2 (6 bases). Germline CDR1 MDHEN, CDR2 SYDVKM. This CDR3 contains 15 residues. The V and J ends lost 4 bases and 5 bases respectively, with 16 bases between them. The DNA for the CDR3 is TGTGCCAGCAGTTCCCTCCGGGGGTGGGGAGATACGCAGTATTTT. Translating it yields CASSSLRGWGDTQYF.

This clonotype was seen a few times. The CDR3: CASSVDERGFYEQYF. The CDR3, as DNA: TGTGCCAGCAGCGTAGACGAGCGGGGCTTTTACGAGCAGTACTTC. The V call is TRBV9, the J call TRBJ2-7; 7 nucleotides agree with TRBD2. Per germline, CDR1 SGDLS and CDR2 YYNGEE. Trimming cost V 0 bases and J 4 bases; bases outside gene matches: 7. The CDR3 is 15 residues long.

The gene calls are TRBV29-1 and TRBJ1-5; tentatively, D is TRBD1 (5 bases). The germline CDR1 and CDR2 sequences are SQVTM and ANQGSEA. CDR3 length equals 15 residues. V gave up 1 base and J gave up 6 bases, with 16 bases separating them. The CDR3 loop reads CSVEGERGNPQPQHF. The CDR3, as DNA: TGCAGCGTTGAAGGCGAAAGGGGAAATCCTCAGCCCCAGCATTTT.

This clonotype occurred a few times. CDR3 DNA: TGTGCCAGCAGCTTTAGAGACCTCATGATGGCAGATACGCAGTATTTT. It encodes CASSFRDLMMADTQYF. V is TRBV11-1 and J is TRBJ2-3; no firm D call. The CDR3 sequence is 16 residues long. Trimming removed 3 bases from V and 4 bases from J, with 17 bases in between. Germline CDR1 and CDR2: SGHAT and FQDESV (reference sequence). The whole variable domain, filled in from reference TRBV11-1 and TRBJ2-3, reads EAEVAQSPRYKITEKSQAVAFWCDPISGHATLYWYRQILGQGPELLVQFQDESVVDDSQLPKDRFSAERLKGVDSTLKIQPAELGDSAMYLCASSFRDLMMADTQYFGPGTRLTVL.

The CDR3 is CASSRGGTAPYEQYF. For the CDR3, the DNA is TGTGCCAGCAGTAGAGGGGGGACAGCACCCTACGAGCAGTACTTC. This chain connects TRBV6-5 to TRBJ2-5, with D possibly TRBD1 on 7 matching bases. TRBJ2-7 matches the DNA end more closely, so the J call is doubtful. Germline CDR1 MNHEY, CDR2 SVGAGI. The CDR3 is made up of 15 amino acids.

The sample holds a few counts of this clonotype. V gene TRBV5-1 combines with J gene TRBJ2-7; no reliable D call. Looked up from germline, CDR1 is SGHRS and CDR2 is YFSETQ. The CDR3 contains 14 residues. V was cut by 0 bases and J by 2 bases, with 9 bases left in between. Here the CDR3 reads CASSLDMGTYEQYF. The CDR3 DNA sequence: TGCGCCAGCAGCTTGGACATGGGGACCTACGAGCAGTACTTC. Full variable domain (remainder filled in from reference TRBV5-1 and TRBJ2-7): KAGVTQTPRYLIKTRGQQVTLSCSPISGHRSVSWYQQTPGQGLQFLFEYFSETQRNKGNFPGRFSGRQFSNSRSEMNVSTLELGDSALYLCASSLDMGTYEQYFGPGTRLTVT.

This CDR3 is CASSYSFGAGQSGELFF. CDR3 bases: TGTGCCAGCAGTTACTCGTTTGGGGCAGGACAGTCCGGGGAGCTGTTTTTT. This rearrangement joins TRBV6-2 or TRBV6-3 to TRBJ2-2; D might be TRBD1 (6 bases). The CDR3 has 17 residues. CDR1 MNHEY and CDR2 SVGEGT come from the germline V gene. V dropped 0 bases and J dropped 6 bases, with 17 bases sitting between them.